The clone carrying this TCR beta chain was detected ten times or more. No antigen is known for it. This sample is drawn from a study of glioma-infiltrating T cells. Study results and caveats: Tissue-blood divergence was below expectation in non-neoplastic patients, above in gliomas. CDR3 overlap between tissue and blood was very small.

The germline gives CDR1 LNHDA, CDR2 SQIVND (reference sequence). J lost 1 base, V lost 7 bases, and 7 bases had no gene match. The CDR3 spans 15 residues. Amplification of TCR alpha and beta CDR3 regions from RNA used iRepertoire nested multiplex PCR. Input was roughly 95-400 ng of tissue mRNA or PBMC total RNA. TCRdb itself ran the multiplex PCR reads through MiXCR, one entry per CDR3 protein. The table includes approximately 120,000 distinct CDR3 sequences, roughly 20% detected once. The sample taken for sequencing was glioma tissue, nonneoplastic brain tissue, or PBMCs (not recorded which). The chain couples TRBV19 to TRBJ2-3; 8 nucleotides align to TRBD2. The TCR originated in a human donor with low-grade glioma or glioblastoma, undergoing nonglioma brain surgery, or in good health (not recorded which). The CDR3 reads CASKSSGRGTDTQYF. The CDR3 nucleotides read TGTGCCAGTAAGTCAAGCGGGAGAGGCACAGATACGCAGTATTTT.